The 28 T cell receptor beta chains below all came from one sample that was sequenced in a study of T cells expressing NK-cell markers. No DNA is given; TCRdb re-called the 5' RACE reads and lists each CDR3 protein once. The data include roughly 170,000 distinct CDR3 sequences; the top ten clones carry approximately 18%. Sample: blood T cells: a sorted CD56 or NKG2C T cell subset, CD4+ or CD8+ T cells, or bulk PBMC T cells (not recorded which). The origin of the receptors is a woman aged 18 to 75 in good health.

The chain is built from TRBV3-1 and TRBJ1-6; TCRdb's D call of TRBD1 is untestable without DNA. Looked up from germline, CDR1 is LGHDT and CDR2 is YNNKEL (reference sequence). This CDR3 contains 17 residues. This chain's CDR3 is CASRLGTGFRDNSPLHF.

The V and J genes are TRBV12-3 or TRBV12-4 and TRBJ1-6. The CDR3 is 13 residues long. The CDR3 reads CASSLALYSPLHF.

The chain uses TRBV20-1 and TRBJ1-6; TCRdb names TRBD1, which stays unverified in the absence of DNA. Germline V lookup: CDR1 DFQATT, CDR2 SNEGSKA (reference sequence). The CDR3 has 15 residues. CDR3 amino acids: CSATAGTGDNSPLHF.

This rearrangement joins TRBV7-9 to TRBJ2-3; TCRdb returns TRBD2, unconfirmable since there is no DNA. This CDR3 spans 14 amino acids. Germline CDR1 reads SEHNR; CDR2 reads FQNEAQ (reference sequence). The CDR3 sequence: CASSREGNTDTQYF.

The V call is TRBV3-1, the J call TRBJ2-3; TCRdb picks TRBD2, but there is no DNA to check that call. Germline V gene lookup returns CDR1 LGHDT and CDR2 YNNKEL (reference sequence). This CDR3 is built from 15 residues. CDR3: CASSPSGGAVDTQYF.

The CDR3 region is CASGHNTGELFF. The chain carries TRBV10-3 and TRBJ2-2; TCRdb's D call, TRBD1, is unchecked because there is no DNA. Germline V gene data show CDR1 as ENHRY and CDR2 as SYGVKD. CDR3 size: 12 residues.

The rearrangement uses TRBV11-2 and TRBJ2-7; there is no DNA to check the TCRdb D call of TRBD1. The CDR3 length is 15 residues. Germline CDR1 SGHAT, CDR2 FQNNGV. This CDR3 is CASRIIGTGDTEQYF. Variable domain in full (rest from reference TRBV11-2 and TRBJ2-7): EAGVAQSPRYKIIEKRQSVAFWCNPISGHATLYWYQQILGQGPKLLIQFQNNGVVDDSQLPKDRFSAERLKGVDSTLKIQPAKLEDSAVYLCASRIIGTGDTEQYFGPGTRLTVT.

The chain employs TRBV10-3 and TRBJ1-2. The CDR3 runs to 13 residues. From germline, CDR1 is ENHRY and CDR2 SYGVKD. CDR3 in amino acids: CAIKEAGKRGYTF.

This chain connects TRBV29-1 to TRBJ2-1. This CDR3 is 14 amino acids long. Looked up from germline, CDR1 is SQVTM and CDR2 is ANQGSEA. This chain's CDR3 is CSVDLLSSYNEQFF.

The gene calls are TRBV7-9 and TRBJ1-2. This CDR3 has 13 residues. Germline CDR1 reads SEHNR; CDR2 reads FQNEAQ (reference sequence). The chain's CDR3 is CASSLFQTTGYTF.

V and J are TRBV3-1 and TRBJ1-1; lacking DNA, the TRBD1 call made by TCRdb goes unchecked. From germline, CDR1 is LGHDT and CDR2 YNNKEL (reference sequence). CDR3 length: 14 residues. The CDR3 loop reads CASSQNQGVTEAFF.

The J gene is TRBJ2-3, the V gene TRBV18; as DNA is missing, the TRBD2 call by TCRdb cannot be tested. The CDR3 has 14 residues. Germline V gene sequence: CDR1 KGHSH, CDR2 LQKENI. CDR3 amino acids: CASSPGLAGSTQYF.

The chain is built from TRBV3-1 and TRBJ1-1; as DNA is missing, the TRBD1 call by TCRdb cannot be tested. The length of the CDR3 is 15 residues. Germline V CDR1 and CDR2: LGHDT, YNNKEL (reference sequence). The CDR3 loop is CASRQNNQGNTEAFF.

V gene TRBV5-1 combines with J gene TRBJ2-3; TCRdb lists TRBD2, though no DNA is available to test this call. The V gene's germline CDR1 is SGHRS and CDR2 YFSETQ. This CDR3 has 11 amino acids. CDR3 sequence reads: CASKAGDTQYF.

The V and J genes are TRBV29-1 and TRBJ2-5; as DNA is missing, the TRBD1 call by TCRdb cannot be tested. CDR1 is SQVTM and CDR2 is ANQGSEA in the germline V gene. The CDR3 totals 13 residues. The CDR3 sequence: CSVRDRLGETQYF.

The chain uses TRBV7-6 and TRBJ2-2; TCRdb's D call of TRBD1 is untestable without DNA. The CDR3 has 16 residues. Germline CDR1 is SGHVS and CDR2 is FNYEAQ. CDR3 amino acids: CASSLGGTMGTGELFF.

The rearrangement joins TRBV5-1 to TRBJ1-4. The V gene's germline CDR1 is SGHRS and CDR2 YFSETQ. The CDR3 contains 15 residues. The CDR3 sequence: CASSSAGGGNEKLFF.

V is TRBV20-1 and J is TRBJ2-3; TCRdb's D call of TRBD1 is untestable without DNA. Germline V gene sequence: CDR1 DFQATT, CDR2 SNEGSKA (reference sequence). This CDR3 has 16 residues. The CDR3 sequence is CSARDPGQGLTDTQYF.

The rearrangement uses TRBV20-1 and TRBJ2-3; TCRdb gives TRBD1 as the D gene, but with no DNA this cannot be confirmed. Germline CDR1 DFQATT, CDR2 SNEGSKA (reference sequence). The CDR3 extends over 14 amino acids. CDR3: CSATNDRASDTQYF.

The chain is built from TRBV5-1 and TRBJ2-3; with no DNA, the TCRdb D assignment of TRBD1 cannot be verified. The CDR3 contains 13 residues. Germline V lookup: CDR1 SGHRS, CDR2 YFSETQ. CDR3 residues: CASSLVPEDTQYF.

This rearrangement joins TRBV9 to TRBJ1-5; the TCRdb call, TRBD1, lacks DNA for checking. The V gene's germline CDR1 is SGDLS and CDR2 YYNGEE. This CDR3 comprises 17 residues. The CDR3 loop reads CASSPGGSPYSNQPQHF.

The chain joins TRBV6-1 to TRBJ2-2; the TCRdb D gene call, TRBD1, has no DNA to confirm it. The CDR3 contains 15 residues. CDR1 MNHNS and CDR2 SASEGT come from the germline V gene. CDR3 loop: CASRDRLPNTGELFF.

This chain links TRBV29-1 with TRBJ2-2; TCRdb proposes TRBD1, but this gene call is untestable without DNA. The CDR3 length is 15 residues. Per germline, CDR1 SQVTM and CDR2 ANQGSEA. CDR3 in amino acids: CSVEGTGSGTGELFF.

This CDR3 reads CSARDQTSGGAGELFF. The rearrangement uses TRBV20-1 and TRBJ2-2; TCRdb designates TRBD2, a call that cannot be tested without DNA. In germline, CDR1 is DFQATT, CDR2 SNEGSKA (reference sequence). CDR3 length: 16 residues.

V gene TRBV12-3 or TRBV12-4 combines with J gene TRBJ1-2. The CDR3 has 13 residues. CDR3 amino acids: CASSLKGLTGYTF.

The gene calls are TRBV14 and TRBJ2-3; TCRdb lists TRBD1, though no DNA is available to test this call. CDR1 is SGHDN and CDR2 is FVKESK in the germline V gene. CDR3 size: 15 residues. The CDR3 here is CASSPMTGPRDTQYF.

The rearrangement uses TRBV5-1 and TRBJ2-1; TCRdb's D call of TRBD1 is untestable without DNA. CDR1 SGHRS and CDR2 YFSETQ come from the germline V gene. There are 12 residues in the CDR3. The CDR3: CASRQTGDEQFF.

The chain employs TRBV20-1 and TRBJ2-7; TCRdb's D call of TRBD1 is untestable without DNA. The germline V gene has CDR1 DFQATT and CDR2 SNEGSKA (reference sequence). The CDR3 contains 14 residues. The CDR3 loop reads CSATDRESSYEQYF.